This record covers a single T cell receptor (beta chain). What it recognizes is unknown. The CDR3 contains 14 residues. In germline, CDR1 is MDHEN, CDR2 SYDVKM. V dropped 3 bases and J dropped 7 bases, with 16 bases sitting between them. Sequencing was performed with immunoSEQ multiplex PCR; in TCRdb, only in-frame clones are kept and a portion is missing. The sample lists roughly 100,000 clones, 85% to 90% seen once, with 26% in the top ten. This entry is derived from a study of T cell responses to AZD1222 COVID-19 vaccine. Study-level information: Pooled samples include second doses given at about 4 or 12 weeks. Broader study findings: Donors in the cohort were predominantly white British and more often female, and clonal diversity was possibly underestimated. Increases in Spike-specific TCR breadth and depth were seen after two AZD1222 doses. Close to half of all spike-specific TCRs reportedly target regions of the variants that are unmutated.

Here the sequenced sample was peripheral blood, taken on day 0 of AZD1222 vaccination. This receptor was taken from an adult in good health. The chain employs TRBV28 and TRBJ2-7; TRBD2 might be the D (6 bases). The CDR3 here is CASSLRIQGGEQYF. The CDR3 DNA reads TGTGCCAGCAGTTTGAGGATTCAAGGAGGGGAGCAGTACTTC.